This T cell receptor (beta chain) came from a study of tumor-infiltrating T cells and Merkel cell polyomavirus (dated by TCRdb to about 2017). Describing the broader study: In Merkel cell carcinoma patients, the study investigated CD8+ T cells specific for the Merkel cell polyomavirus KLL epitope. Patients presented at varying disease stages and were followed for a median of around 2.5 years, with a range of 1. The therapies patients received were varied and non-standardized, including chemotherapy, radiation and immunotherapies. TRB sequencing covered KLL-tetramer-sorted cells from blood or tumor-infiltrating lymphocytes in approximately 15 samples, plus 12 matched whole-tumor samples. Most of the whole-tumor samples were roughly 23-micron curls sectioned from formalin-fixed, paraffin-embedded tissue blocks. Across the study, one tumor sample was a frozen nodal tumor digest and one was a flash-frozen core biopsy of a metastasis.

Robust positive staining for Merkel cell polyomavirus Large T antigen was observed by immunohistochemistry in the tumors of all patients. The study included about a dozen Merkel cell carcinoma patients who had robust KLL-tetramer+ populations, above 0.04% of CD8+ T cells, in blood and/or cultured TIL. Every patient was Caucasian, and patient ages ranged from roughly 45 to 80 years, with a median of roughly 62 years. Lymph node tumors were analyzed for patients with unknown primaries who presented with nodal disease, or when insufficient primary tissue was available. About this clone itself: It lacks a known antigen. Qualities for individual bases were not recorded, and no much larger clone is one base off.

The library was prepared using the immunoSEQ multiplex PCR assay. Genomic DNA extraction, TRB sequencing and normalization were carried out by Adaptive Biotechnologies (Seattle, WA). Per the source publication's procedure: To compute clonality, the Shannon entropy of productive TRB sequences was normalized by log2 of unique productive sequences and then subtracted from one. KLL-specific clonotypes in tumors were identified by matching TCRbeta CDR3 amino acid sequences to those from the tetramer-sorted sample of each patient. The table was pulled from immuneACCESS by TCRdb, which kept in-frame rearrangements only. Such tables lose some clones; where checked, under half of the loss comes from unresolved V genes, and the rest has no known cause. For V, J and clone size, that table is used; D and trimming come from the DNA. The sample table records some 25,000 clones; 87% of these occur just once. Around 2.5% of the sample rests with the top ten.

Overall study outcomes, separate from this receptor: KLL-specific TRB repertoires were found to be diverse and largely private, with only one public clonotype, shared by two patients, identified among around 400 unique sequences. One limitation of the study is the small sample size (n ≈ 12 patients). Only a single viral epitope was studied, so T cells against other Merkel cell polyomavirus epitopes were not captured. A greater number of unique KLL-specific clonotypes in tumors (roughly 5-108 vs 0-3) was associated with a significant advantage in MCC-specific survival (P = 0.0051). Significantly improved MCC-specific survival was associated with a higher fraction of KLL-specific T cells within tumors (roughly 1.9-20% versus roughly 0-0.14%).

Sequenced input: lymph node tissue. The origin of this receptor is a man aged 50 to 59 with Merkel cell carcinoma.

The CDR3 reads CASSPRLENSPLHF. In nucleotides, the sequence is TGTGCCAGCTCACCCCGGTTGGAGAATTCACCCCTCCACTTT. Here the chain combines TRBV18 and TRBJ1-6, with the identity of the D gene unclear. The germline V gene yields KGHSH for CDR1 and LQKENI for CDR2. V gives up 3 bases and J gives up 7 bases, and the segment between their germline ends measures 10 bases. Reading from cysteine to phenylalanine, the CDR3 counts 14 amino acids. Just CDR3 DNA is preserved here, 42 bases in frame from base 1.